The 9 T cell receptor beta chains below were found in one sample sequenced in a study of blood T cell repertoires in COVID-19. Measured with immunoSEQ multiplex PCR; TCRdb has only the in-frame clones, and not every one. Of approximately 210,000 clones in the sample, 82% were seen once. The material sequenced was peripheral blood. These receptors were obtained from a middle-aged woman with acute or convalescent COVID-19.

The rearrangement joins TRBV2 to TRBJ2-7; possible D gene TRBD2, 5 bases. Deletions cut 8 bases from V and 0 bases from J, with 14 bases between. CDR1 and CDR2 (germline): SNHLY, FYNNEI. This CDR3 has 14 amino acids. As DNA, the CDR3 is TGTGCCAGCCGGAAGCGGACCAGCTCCTACGAGCAGTACTTC. Translated: CASRKRTSSYEQYF. Full variable domain (outside the CDR3, taken from reference TRBV2 and TRBJ2-7): EPEVTQTPSHQVTQMGQEVILRCVPISNHLYFYWYRQILGQKVEFLVSFYNNEISEKSEIFDDQFSVERPDGSNFTLKIRSTKLEDSAMYFCASRKRTSSYEQYFGPGTRLTVT.

This clone was detected once. This sequence joins TRBV18 and TRBJ2-1, with 7 bases lining up with TRBD1. The CDR3 sequence is 15 residues long. V was pared by 1 base and J by 4 bases, with 4 bases of the junction left unmatched. Germline assignment: CDR1 KGHSH and CDR2 LQKENI. CDR3 in DNA: TGTGCCAGCTCACCACGGGACAGCCCGTACAATGAGCAGTTCTTC. It codes for CASSPRDSPYNEQFF.

V and J are TRBV20-1 and TRBJ2-5; D is perhaps TRBD1 (6 bases). This CDR3 is built from 15 residues. The V gene's germline CDR1 is DFQATT and CDR2 SNEGSKA (reference sequence). V lost 3 bases to trimming and J lost 4 bases, with 18 bases between them. CDR3 sequence: CSASFTDRSPETQYF. DNA of the CDR3: TGCAGTGCTAGTTTCACTGACAGGTCGCCAGAGACCCAGTACTTC.

The V gene is TRBV10-3, the J gene TRBJ2-3; D is uncertain. V was cut by 8 bases and J by 3 bases, with 18 bases left in between. Germline V gives CDR1 ENHRY, CDR2 SYGVKD. The CDR3 has 15 amino acids. This CDR3 reads CAIALGSVGTDTQYF. CDR3 DNA: TGTGCCATCGCTCTGGGCTCAGTGGGTACAGATACGCAGTATTTT.

The genes are TRBV9 and TRBJ2-3; 10 nucleotides align to TRBD2. The length of the CDR3 is 15 residues. V was clipped by 3 bases and J by 4 bases; unmatched bases: 5. Germline-derived CDR1 and CDR2 are SGDLS and YYNGEE. The CDR3 sequence is CASSAQRGGSDTQYF. The CDR3 DNA reads TGTGCCAGCAGCGCCCAGCGGGGGGGCTCAGATACGCAGTATTTT.

The CDR3 here is CASSERILLAGLLTDTQYF. CDR3 bases: TGTGCCAGCAGTGAACGTATCCTTCTAGCGGGGCTACTCACAGATACGCAGTATTTT. The genes are TRBV2 and TRBJ2-3; TRBD2 matches 9 bases. The CDR3 runs 19 residues. The ends lost 2 bases at V and 2 bases at J; junction bases unmatched: 14. Germline loops: CDR1 SNHLY, CDR2 FYNNEI.

The table lists this clone with a count of one. This chain connects TRBV11-3 to TRBJ1-1; the D is unclear. The CDR3 length is 13 residues. Trimming left V 5 bases short and J 8 bases short, with 15 bases between. The germline gives CDR1 SGHNT, CDR2 YENEEA. The CDR3 DNA sequence: TGTGCCAGCAGCCCCCCGGGGAGGCCAGAAGCTTTCTTT. Translation gives CASSPPGRPEAFF.

The genes are TRBV29-1 and TRBJ1-1; TRBD1 agrees at 7 bases. CDR3 length: 14 amino acids. Trimming at V came to 6 bases and at J to 2 bases, leaving 9 bases not matched to a gene. The germline V gene has CDR1 SQVTM and CDR2 ANQGSEA. The CDR3: CSVEGAEGNTEAFF. The CDR3 DNA reads TGCAGCGTAGAGGGGGCGGAGGGAAACACTGAAGCTTTCTTT.

The CDR3 coding sequence is TGTGCCAGCTCACCGGGCCCCGATGTGGCCCAGCATTTT. Translated: CASSPGPDVAQHF. The chain links TRBV18 to TRBJ1-5; unclear D gene. Trimming removed 3 bases at V and 11 bases at J, with 14 bases between. The CDR3 has 13 residues. Germline V gene lookup returns CDR1 KGHSH and CDR2 LQKENI.